The 16 T cell receptor beta chains listed next were all sequenced from one sample in a study of vaccination and CD4 T cells after COVID-19. With the Oncomine TCR Beta short-read assay, DNA from cultured CD4+ T cells was sequenced. MiXCR, run by TCRdb on the PCR reads, gives a single entry per CDR3 protein. Among about 23,000 distinct CDR3 sequences listed, roughly 50% were seen once. Treatment here: approximately nine-day PBMC culture with coronavirus spike peptide pools or control peptides (ViraFEST assay). These TCRs' antigens remain unknown. Material for sequencing was CD4+ T cells from blood, cultured in vitro. Source of these receptors: a human donor who had recovered from COVID-19.

The genes are TRBV6-1 and TRBJ2-7; weak D call: TRBD1 (6 bases). The V gene lost 8 bases and the J gene lost 2 bases, with 13 bases spanning the gap. Per germline, CDR1 MNHNS and CDR2 SASEGT. The CDR3 has 13 amino acids. The CDR3 loop is CASAQGTPYEQYF. The DNA for the CDR3 is TGTGCCAGCGCCCAAGGGACACCCTACGAGCAGTACTTC.

J is TRBJ1-1 and V is TRBV19; no firm D call. The CDR3 is made up of 12 amino acids. CDR1 and CDR2 from the germline V gene are LNHDA and SQIVND (reference sequence). Trimming stripped 1 base from V and 7 bases from J, with 7 bases between. The CDR3, as DNA: TGTGCCAGTAGTATAGCGGGGTTTGAAGCTTTCTTT. The encoded protein is CASSIAGFEAFF. Looking up the rest from reference TRBV19 and TRBJ1-1 gives the full variable domain: DGGITQSPKYLFRKEGQNVTLSCEQNLNHDAMYWYRQDPGQGLRLIYYSQIVNDFQKGDIAEGYSVSREKKESFPLTVTSAQKNPTAFYLCASSIAGFEAFFGQGTRLTVV.

The V gene is TRBV9, the J gene TRBJ1-6; no firm D call. CDR3 length: 12 residues. Germline V gives CDR1 SGDLS, CDR2 YYNGEE. V lost 4 bases and J 10 bases, leaving 9 bases between the germline ends. CDR3 coding DNA: TGTGCCAGCAGCACGAATACCTCACCCCTCCACTTT. It yields the protein CASSTNTSPLHF.

This clonotype was seen a handful of times. The rearrangement uses TRBV7-7 and TRBJ1-1; D ambiguous. Germline-derived CDR1 and CDR2 are SSHAT and FNYEAQ (reference sequence). The CDR3 is 13 residues long. The CDR3: CASSPVLNTEAFF. The CDR3, as DNA: TGTGCTAGCTCCCCCGTGTTGAACACTGAAGCTTTCTTT.

This clonotype came up once. CDR3: CSLGGGYNEQFF. CDR3 nucleotide sequence: TGCAGCCTAGGGGGGGGCTACAATGAGCAGTTCTTC. This sequence joins TRBV20-1 and TRBJ2-1; a weak D match, TRBD2 (7 bases). Germline V gene data show CDR1 as DFQATT and CDR2 as SNEGSKA (reference sequence). This CDR3 is 12 amino acids long.

V gene TRBV6-2 or TRBV6-3 combines with J gene TRBJ1-1, with D possibly matching TRBD1 (5 bases). The germline V gene has CDR1 MNHEY and CDR2 SVGEGT. This CDR3 has 16 amino acids. Trimming left V 6 bases short and J 1 base short, with 18 bases between. The CDR3 DNA reads TGTGCCAGCAGACCGTCAGGGACGGGGAAGAACACTGAAGCTTTCTTT. It yields the protein CASRPSGTGKNTEAFF.

This clonotype was counted between two and nine times. J is TRBJ2-7 and V is TRBV12-3 or TRBV12-4; 7 bases align to TRBD1. The CDR3 length is 14 residues. V was clipped by 6 bases and J by 2 bases; unmatched bases: 7. The CDR3 sequence is CASRPGQFAYEQYF. CDR3 bases: TGTGCCAGCAGGCCGGGACAGTTCGCCTACGAGCAGTACTTC.

This chain joins TRBV20-1 and TRBJ1-2; D is possibly TRBD1 (5 bases). Trimming took off 2 bases at V and 3 bases at J, with 10 bases between the two ends. Germline V gives CDR1 DFQATT, CDR2 SNEGSKA (reference sequence). The CDR3 covers 13 residues. CDR3 in amino acids: CSARTGTDYGYTF. CDR3 coding DNA: TGCAGTGCTAGAACCGGGACCGACTATGGCTACACCTTC.

The J gene is TRBJ1-2, the V gene TRBV25-1; D gene unclear. Germline CDR1 and CDR2: MGHDK and SYGVNS. Trimming removed 7 bases from V and 3 bases from J, with 6 bases in between. The CDR3 totals 11 residues. CDR3 sequence: CASNNDYGYTF. DNA for the CDR3: TGTGCCAGCAACAACGACTATGGCTACACCTTC.

The table lists this clonotype with a few counts. The V gene is TRBV20-1, the J gene TRBJ1-1; D is undetermined. The CDR3 covers 15 residues. Trimming pared 5 bases from V and 1 base from J, leaving 17 bases between. Germline V gene lookup returns CDR1 DFQATT and CDR2 SNEGSKA (reference sequence). Here the CDR3 reads CSAPLAEGRNTEAFF. In DNA form, the CDR3 reads TGCAGTGCTCCCCTAGCGGAAGGGCGGAACACTGAAGCTTTCTTT.

V and J are TRBV7-9 and TRBJ2-1; 8 bases are a match to TRBD2. CDR1 is SEHNR and CDR2 is FQNEAQ in the germline V gene (reference sequence). After removal of 5 bases from V and 7 bases from J, the junction contained 10 bases not matched to a gene. The CDR3 runs 15 residues. The CDR3 DNA reads as TGTGCCAGCAGCCCCTTCGGGGGGGTGGGGAATGAGCAGTTCTTC. Translation gives CASSPFGGVGNEQFF.

The gene calls are TRBV19 and TRBJ2-7, with D uncertain. Germline CDR1 is LNHDA and CDR2 is SQIVND (reference sequence). This CDR3 has 15 residues. V was cut by 6 bases and J by 0 bases, with 15 bases left in between. For the CDR3, the DNA is TGTGCCAGTAGCCAGCCCAATCAGGCCTCCTACGAGCAGTACTTC. Its protein is CASSQPNQASYEQYF. Full variable domain (outside the CDR3, taken from reference TRBV19 and TRBJ2-7): DGGITQSPKYLFRKEGQNVTLSCEQNLNHDAMYWYRQDPGQGLRLIYYSQIVNDFQKGDIAEGYSVSREKKESFPLTVTSAQKNPTAFYLCASSQPNQASYEQYFGPGTRLTVT.

This sequence joins TRBV7-2 and TRBJ2-2; tentative D call: TRBD2 (6 bases). This CDR3 is built from 16 residues. Germline CDR1 SGHTA, CDR2 FQGNSA. Trimming took off 8 bases at V and 1 base at J, with 17 bases between the two ends. The CDR3 DNA follows: TGTGCCAGCCCCTCTCAACCCGGGAGGAACACCGGGGAGCTGTTTTTT. Translation gives CASPSQPGRNTGELFF.

The CDR3 DNA reads TGTGCCAGCAGGATTGCATCCTACGAGCAGTACTTC. It yields the protein CASRIASYEQYF. The genes are TRBV2 and TRBJ2-7; unclear D gene. Trimming pared 6 bases from V and 1 base from J, leaving 7 bases between. The CDR3 spans 12 residues. Germline-derived CDR1 and CDR2 are SNHLY and FYNNEI.

The genes are TRBV12-3 or TRBV12-4 and TRBJ1-5; D not resolved. This CDR3 contains 14 residues. The V gene lost 2 bases and the J gene lost 5 bases, with 10 bases spanning the gap. CDR3 in amino acids: CASSLLIRDQPQHF. The CDR3 region has the DNA TGTGCCAGCAGTTTACTAATTCGGGATCAGCCCCAGCATTTT.

The chain carries TRBV20-1 and TRBJ1-2; D might be TRBD1 (6 bases). The germline V gene has CDR1 DFQATT and CDR2 SNEGSKA (reference sequence). This CDR3 comprises 15 residues. V dropped 3 bases and J dropped 7 bases, with 21 bases sitting between them. CDR3: CSASAPGGASGGYTF. The CDR3 coding sequence is TGCAGTGCTAGCGCCCCGGGGGGGGCCTCGGGTGGCTACACCTTC.